The 20 T cell receptor beta chains in this list originate from one sample, sequenced in a study of blood T cells in healthy people across ages. The authors ran a second PCR of roughly 7 to 11 cycles using a sample-barcoded 5' primer and a J-beta primer mix. MiXCR was run by TCRdb on the 5' RACE reads, yielding one entry per CDR3 protein. The sample has approximately 800,000 distinct CDR3 sequences; about 61% are singletons. Material: blood. Every receptor here comes from a man aged 40-49 years in good health.

V and J are TRBV6-2 or TRBV6-3 and TRBJ2-1; D uncertain. This CDR3 has 13 amino acids. V was shortened by 2 bases and J by 9 bases, with 11 bases between the two germline ends. Germline V gene data show CDR1 as MNHEY and CDR2 as SVGEGT. In DNA, the CDR3 is TGTGCCAGCAGTTACAATGGGGTTCTTGAGCAGTTCTTC. It yields the protein CASSYNGVLEQFF.

The chain links TRBV28 to TRBJ2-5; D not resolved. The CDR3 has 13 amino acids. The germline gives CDR1 MDHEN, CDR2 SYDVKM. V was trimmed by 8 bases and J by 2 bases, leaving 12 bases between them. The CDR3 reads CASSRNGQETQYF. The CDR3, as DNA: TGTGCCAGCTCACGTAACGGGCAAGAGACCCAGTACTTC.

This clonotype was seen a few times. The chain recombines TRBV27 with TRBJ2-3; 10 bases line up with TRBD2. The CDR3 extends over 16 amino acids. Per germline, CDR1 MNHEY and CDR2 SMNVEV (reference sequence). V trimming: 6 bases; J trimming: 2 bases; junction bases outside the gene matches: 8. The CDR3 protein is CASRQAAGGLTDTQYF. CDR3 DNA sequence: TGTGCCAGCAGACAAGCAGCGGGAGGGCTCACAGATACGCAGTATTTT.

J is TRBJ2-1 and V is TRBV7-9; 10 bases agree with TRBD1. With 5 bases clipped from V and 9 bases from J, the junction kept 7 bases outside the gene matches. From germline, CDR1 is SEHNR and CDR2 FQNEAQ (reference sequence). This CDR3 region has 14 residues. DNA of the CDR3: TGTGCCAGCAGCGTCGGGACAGGGGTCGGTGAGCAGTTCTTC. Protein product: CASSVGTGVGEQFF.

V gene TRBV10-2 combines with J gene TRBJ1-1, with TRBD1 matching 7 bases. Germline lookup yields CDR1 WSHSY and CDR2 SAAADI. V dropped 10 bases and J dropped 2; count of bases not matched to a gene: 4. The CDR3 has 12 residues. Here the CDR3 DNA reads TGCGCCACAAGACAGGGTAACACTGAAGCTTTCTTT. Protein: CATRQGNTEAFF.

V and J are TRBV12-3 or TRBV12-4 and TRBJ2-5; D is ambiguous. The J call may be in error: the DNA end matches TRBJ2-7 better. There are 14 residues in the CDR3. The CDR3 spells CASSVTAMGYEQYF. The CDR3 bases are TGTGCCAGCAGCGTAACAGCTATGGGTTACGAGCAGTACTTC.

The gene calls are TRBV7-3 and TRBJ2-3; D possibly corresponds to TRBD2 (7 bases). The CDR3 extends over 17 amino acids. V was cut by 5 bases and J by 1 base, with 19 bases left in between. Looked up from germline, CDR1 is SGHTA and CDR2 is FQGTGA. Written as DNA, the CDR3 is TGTGCCAGCAGCCAACTGGGCCGCGGGGGCCGCACAGATACGCAGTATTTT. Protein: CASSQLGRGGRTDTQYF. Using reference TRBV7-3 and TRBJ2-3 for the parts outside the CDR3, the full variable domain is GAGVSQTPSNKVTEKGKYVELRCDPISGHTALYWYRQSLGQGPEFLIYFQGTGAADDSGLPNDRFFAVRPEGSVSTLKIQRTERGDSAVYLCASSQLGRGGRTDTQYFGPGTRLTVL.

This clonotype was picked up many times. V usage is TRBV29-1 and J usage is TRBJ2-5; tentative D call: TRBD2 (6 bases). The CDR3 loop spans 11 amino acids. V lost 4 bases and J 5 bases, leaving 8 bases between the germline ends. The germline gives CDR1 SQVTM, CDR2 ANQGSEA. The CDR3: CSVAGVETQYF. CDR3 bases: TGCAGCGTTGCGGGGGTGGAGACCCAGTACTTC. Supplemented by reference TRBV29-1 and TRBJ2-5, the full variable domain reads SAVISQKPSRDICQRGTSLTIQCQVDSQVTMMFWYRQQPGQSLTLIATANQGSEATYESGFVIDKFPISRPNLTFSTLTVSNMSPEDSSIYLCSVAGVETQYFGPGTRLLVL.

This chain uses TRBV29-1 with TRBJ1-4, with D maybe TRBD1 (6 bases). CDR3 length: 15 amino acids. Between the trimmed V and J ends, which lost 6 bases and 4 bases, there was a span of 18 bases. Germline loops: CDR1 SQVTM, CDR2 ANQGSEA. CDR3 nucleotides: TGCAGCGTGTACCTAGTGAGAGGGGGTAATGAAAAACTGTTTTTT. Its translation is CSVYLVRGGNEKLFF.

This rearrangement joins TRBV7-2 to TRBJ2-3, with 11 positions matching TRBD2. Germline V gene data show CDR1 as SGHTA and CDR2 as FQGNSA. This CDR3 is 16 amino acids long. V shed 0 bases, J shed 7 bases, and the junction held 6 bases outside the gene matches. The CDR3 loop is CASSLAPGTSGHTQYF. CDR3 nucleotide sequence: TGTGCCAGCAGCTTAGCCCCCGGGACTAGCGGACATACGCAGTATTTT. Full variable domain (outside the CDR3, taken from reference TRBV7-2 and TRBJ2-3): GAGVSQSPSNKVTEKGKDVELRCDPISGHTALYWYRQSLGQGLEFLIYFQGNSAPDKSGLPSDRFSAERTGGSVSTLTIQRTQQEDSAVYLCASSLAPGTSGHTQYFGPGTRLTVL.

The chain combines TRBV6-5 with TRBJ2-6; D unresolved. CDR1 MNHEY and CDR2 SVGAGI come from the germline V gene. Trimming cost V 4 bases and J 0 bases, with 13 bases left between them. The CDR3 consists of 17 residues. The CDR3 sequence is CASSLRAKGSGANVLTF. The CDR3 nucleotides are TGTGCCAGCAGTTTACGGGCTAAAGGCTCTGGGGCCAACGTCCTGACTTTC.

The chain recombines TRBV7-3 with TRBJ2-1; 9 bases line up with TRBD1. The CDR3 consists of 15 residues. CDR1 and CDR2 from the germline V gene are SGHTA and FQGTGA. Trimming took 5 bases from V and 4 from J; bases not matched to a gene: 6. Here the CDR3 reads CASSVQGAGYNEQFF. CDR3 bases: TGTGCCAGCAGCGTACAGGGGGCGGGTTACAATGAGCAGTTCTTC. The full variable domain, rest sourced from reference TRBV7-3 and TRBJ2-1, is GAGVSQTPSNKVTEKGKYVELRCDPISGHTALYWYRQSLGQGPEFLIYFQGTGAADDSGLPNDRFFAVRPEGSVSTLKIQRTERGDSAVYLCASSVQGAGYNEQFFGPGTRLTVL.

The genes are TRBV20-1 and TRBJ2-4; D is perhaps TRBD2 (5 bases). The DNA end is more similar to TRBJ2-7, so the J call may be wrong. The CDR3 contains 14 residues. Germline-derived CDR1 and CDR2 are DFQATT and SNEGSKA (reference sequence). The CDR3 loop is CSARDLDSSYEQYF. In DNA form, the CDR3 reads TGCAGTGCTAGAGATCTGGACTCCTCCTACGAGCAGTACTTC.

This chain joins TRBV6-5 and TRBJ2-7; 8 bases agree with TRBD1. The V segment lost 4 bases and the J segment 4 bases; nucleotides outside the gene matches: 9. CDR3 length: 15 amino acids. Germline CDR1 reads MNHEY; CDR2 reads SVGAGI. In nucleotides, the CDR3 is TGTGCCAGCAGTTTCCCGGGACAGGCCCGTTACGAGCAGTACTTC. Protein product: CASSFPGQARYEQYF.

The chain employs TRBV6-2 or TRBV6-3 and TRBJ2-3, with D hard to call. Trimming removed 6 bases from V and 4 bases from J, with 17 bases in between. This CDR3 comprises 15 residues. Germline lookup yields CDR1 MNHEY and CDR2 SVGEGT. CDR3 in DNA: TGTGCCAGCAGAACCACCCTAATCGGCCCAGATACGCAGTATTTT. It is translated as CASRTTLIGPDTQYF.

This chain joins TRBV4-3 and TRBJ2-4; D possibly corresponds to TRBD2 (5 bases). The J call may be wrong; the DNA end is better matched by TRBJ2-7. The CDR3 loop spans 19 amino acids. Germline assignment: CDR1 LGHNA and CDR2 YSLEER. The CDR3 DNA reads as TGCGCCAGCAGCCAAGTAATTCCCTCCTTAGCGAACCTACACTACGAGCAGTACTTC. Amino acids: CASSQVIPSLANLHYEQYF.

This clonotype was picked up a small number of times. CDR3 in DNA: TGCGCCAGCAGCTTGGGGCAGAGCTCCTACAATGAGCAGTACTTC. Amino acid sequence: CASSLGQSSYNEQYF. The chain links TRBV5-1 to TRBJ2-1; no firm D call. The J call may not be correct, given that the DNA end is closer to TRBJ2-7. CDR1 SGHRS and CDR2 YFSETQ come from the germline V gene. The CDR3 is made up of 15 amino acids.

This rearrangement joins TRBV11-2 to TRBJ2-3; D remains ambiguous. V lost 3 bases, J lost 5 bases, and 9 bases lay in between. This CDR3 has 13 residues. From germline, CDR1 is SGHAT and CDR2 FQNNGV. The CDR3 loop reads CASSLRARDTQYF. The CDR3 DNA is TGTGCCAGCAGCTTGAGAGCGAGAGATACGCAGTATTTT. The variable domain in full, completed from reference TRBV11-2 and TRBJ2-3, reads EAGVAQSPRYKIIEKRQSVAFWCNPISGHATLYWYQQILGQGPKLLIQFQNNGVVDDSQLPKDRFSAERLKGVDSTLKIQPAKLEDSAVYLCASSLRARDTQYFGPGTRLTVL.

In DNA form, the CDR3 reads TGCAGTGCTAGATCGGACCGGGGGTACAATCAGCCCCAGCATTTT. Translating gives CSARSDRGYNQPQHF. The J gene is TRBJ1-5, the V gene TRBV20-1; maybe TRBD1 (5 bases). This CDR3 has 15 residues. V lost 2 bases, J lost 3 bases, and 14 bases lay in between. Germline CDR1 is DFQATT and CDR2 is SNEGSKA (reference sequence).

This chain uses TRBV28 with TRBJ2-5; D remains ambiguous. From germline, CDR1 is MDHEN and CDR2 SYDVKM. The V end lost 7 bases, the J end lost 7 bases, and 13 bases lay between the germline ends. CDR3 size: 12 residues. The DNA for the CDR3 is TGTGCCAGCACCAATCAACTTGGGACCCAGTACTTC. Amino acid sequence: CASTNQLGTQYF.